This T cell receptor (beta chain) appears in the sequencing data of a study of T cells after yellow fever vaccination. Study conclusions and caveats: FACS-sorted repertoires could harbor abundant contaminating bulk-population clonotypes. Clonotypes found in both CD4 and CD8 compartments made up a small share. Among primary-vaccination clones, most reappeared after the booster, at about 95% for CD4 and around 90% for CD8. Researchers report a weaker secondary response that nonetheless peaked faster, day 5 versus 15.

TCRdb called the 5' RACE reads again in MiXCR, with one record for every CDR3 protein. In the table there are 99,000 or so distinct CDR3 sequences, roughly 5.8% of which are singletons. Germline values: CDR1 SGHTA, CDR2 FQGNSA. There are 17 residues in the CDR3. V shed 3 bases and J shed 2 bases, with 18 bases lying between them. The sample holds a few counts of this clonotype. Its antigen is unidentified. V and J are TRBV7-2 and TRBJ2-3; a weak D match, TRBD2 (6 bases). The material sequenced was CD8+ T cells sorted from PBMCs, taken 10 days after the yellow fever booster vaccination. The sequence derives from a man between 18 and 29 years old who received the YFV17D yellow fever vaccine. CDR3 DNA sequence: TGTGCCAGCAGCTTCTCCAAAGCGGGTCTAATCACAGATACGCAGTATTTT. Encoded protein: CASSFSKAGLITDTQYF.